The subject of this entry is one T cell receptor beta chain. This sample was included in a study of blood T cell repertoires in COVID-19. Turning to the study itself: COVID-19 samples collected from the United States, Italy and Spain covered acute and convalescent phases. Sources were T cells, B-cell-depleted T cells, or PBMCs; the material itself was cDNA or gDNA.

Original processing methods: Amplification from reference gene primers served as the basis for estimated nucleated cell counts. Here immunoSEQ multiplex PCR was the method, and the copy in TCRdb shows in-frame clones only, minus some. For V, J and clone size, that table is used; D and trimming come from the DNA. Here the sample spans about 180,000 clones, around 80% being singletons. V was pared by 0 bases and J by 7 bases, with 8 bases between. This CDR3 comprises 14 residues. The germline V gene encodes CDR1 SGHDT and CDR2 YYEEEE. The sequence came from a man aged 65 to 85 with active or convalescent COVID-19. Sequences were obtained from peripheral blood. The chain combines TRBV5-6 with TRBJ1-6, with D maybe TRBD1 (6 bases). CDR3 amino acids: CASSLDRVNSPLHF. As DNA, the CDR3 is TGTGCCAGCAGCTTGGACAGGGTAAATTCACCCCTCCACTTT.